The 9 T cell receptor beta chains in this list originate from one sample, sequenced in a study of shared clonotypes between healthy human individuals. Profiling relied on immunoSEQ multiplex PCR, and the TCRdb table lists in-frame clones only, not all of them. This table holds about 460,000 clones, roughly three quarters found once. The sequencing sample was made of PBMCs. All receptors derive from a woman between 40 and 50 years old in good health. Some clones in this sample may be carry-over from other donors' samples.

This chain joins TRBV18 and TRBJ1-4, with D perhaps matching TRBD1 (5 bases). CDR3 length equals 15 residues. The V end lost 3 bases, the J end lost 0 bases, and 8 bases lay between the germline ends. The germline V gene has CDR1 KGHSH and CDR2 LQKENI. The chain's CDR3 is CASSPRTPTNEKLFF. Written as DNA, the CDR3 is TGTGCCAGCTCACCGCGGACACCAACTAATGAAAAACTGTTTTTT.

V and J are TRBV7-9 and TRBJ1-2; D may be TRBD1 (6 bases). Looked up from germline, CDR1 is SEHNR and CDR2 is FQNEAQ (reference sequence). The ends were cut back, 4 bases at V and 3 bases at J, with 15 bases in the middle. This CDR3 has 15 amino acids. The CDR3 nucleotides read TGTGCCAGCAGCTCCTGGGACAAACCAGACTATGGCTACACCTTC. Its translation is CASSSWDKPDYGYTF.

The count of this clone is one. The rearrangement links TRBV30 to TRBJ2-7; D gene uncertain. CDR3 length: 16 residues. Germline V CDR1 and CDR2: GTSNPN, SVGIG (reference sequence). Trimming cost V 0 bases and J 6 bases, with 21 bases left between them. The CDR3 sequence is CAWSVIRARFSLEQYF. The CDR3 bases are TGTGCCTGGAGTGTCATCCGGGCCCGGTTTAGTCTCGAGCAGTACTTC.

This rearrangement joins TRBV15 to TRBJ2-3, with D hard to call. The germline V gene has CDR1 LNHNV and CDR2 YYDKDF (reference sequence). Trimming shortened V by 0 bases and J by 6 bases, and 10 bases separated the two germline ends. The CDR3 has 14 amino acids. The CDR3 reads CATSRDWVGDTQYF. Here the CDR3 DNA reads TGTGCCACCAGCAGAGATTGGGTGGGGGATACGCAGTATTTT.

This chain links TRBV18 with TRBJ2-7, with no clear D. Germline CDR1 and CDR2: KGHSH and LQKENI. Trimming cost V 2 bases and J 3 bases, with 11 bases left between them. The CDR3 has 14 amino acids. Here the CDR3 DNA reads TGTGCCAGCTCACCAAACGGCAGATACTACGAGCAGTACTTC. Protein: CASSPNGRYYEQYF. Variable domain in full (rest from reference TRBV18 and TRBJ2-7): NAGVMQNPRHLVRRRGQEARLRCSPMKGHSHVYWYRQLPEEGLKFMVYLQKENIIDESGMPKERFSAEFPKEGPSILRIQQVVRGDSAAYFCASSPNGRYYEQYFGPGTRLTVT.

This chain connects TRBV7-3 to TRBJ2-5; 7 bases fit TRBD1. Germline V gives CDR1 SGHTA, CDR2 FQGTGA. CDR3 length: 13 amino acids. Unmatched junction bases numbered 4, after V lost 4 bases and J lost 5 bases. CDR3 coding DNA: TGTGCCAGCAGCTATGACAGGGTGGAGACCCAGTACTTC. Translating it yields CASSYDRVETQYF. Filled out from reference TRBV7-3 and TRBJ2-5, the complete variable domain reads GAGVSQTPSNKVTEKGKYVELRCDPISGHTALYWYRQSLGQGPEFLIYFQGTGAADDSGLPNDRFFAVRPEGSVSTLKIQRTERGDSAVYLCASSYDRVETQYFGPGTRLLVL.

This clone was seen a handful of times. A single base is all that separates this from a far larger clone, so a read error is likely. The chain joins TRBV18 to TRBJ1-5; D not certain. The V end lost 5 bases, the J end lost 0 bases, and 8 bases lay between the germline ends. Germline CDR1 reads KGHSH; CDR2 reads LQKENI. CDR3 length: 14 residues. CDR3 region: CASSEAHSNQPQHF. The CDR3 DNA reads TGTGCCAGCTCAGAGGCCCATAGCAATCAGCCCCAGCATTTT.

In DNA form, the CDR3 reads TGTGCCAGCAGCCCCCCGGGACAGGGGCAGTTCTTC. Protein: CASSPPGQGQFF. V gene TRBV11-2 combines with J gene TRBJ2-1, with 9 bases identical to TRBD1. This CDR3 spans 12 amino acids. Germline V gene lookup returns CDR1 SGHAT and CDR2 FQNNGV. The V segment lost 5 bases and the J segment 12 bases; nucleotides outside the gene matches: 5.

A few counts support this clone. A read error likely explains this, since a far larger clone differs by one base. V is TRBV6-5 and J is TRBJ1-2; no clear D. The CDR3 consists of 12 residues. Germline CDR1 is MNHEY and CDR2 is SVGAGI. V lost 6 bases and J 2 bases, leaving 7 bases between the germline ends. For the CDR3, the DNA is TGTGCCAGCAGCAGAGGGAACTATGGCTACACCTTC. Translated: CASSRGNYGYTF.